Listed here are 12 T cell receptor beta chains from one sample, sequenced in a study of blood T cells in healthy people across ages. Next came a second PCR, run for about 7 to 12 cycles, which used a sample-barcoded 5' primer along with a J-beta primer mix. One entry per CDR3 protein, called by TCRdb with MiXCR from the 5' RACE reads. The sample contains 1.5 million to 2 million distinct CDR3 sequences, about two fifths of which appear only once. The sequenced material came from blood. These TCRs come from a human donor in good health.

The V call is TRBV11-2, the J call TRBJ1-2; 9 bases are shared with TRBD1. V shed 7 bases and J 5 bases; nucleotides not matched to a gene: 8. Per germline, CDR1 SGHAT and CDR2 FQNNGV. The CDR3 covers 14 residues. CDR3 bases: TGTGCCAGCACCCAGACAGGGGGAAGATATGGCTACACCTTC. Its protein is CASTQTGGRYGYTF.

Details on this clonotype: A much larger clonotype is one base distant, so this may be a read error. The rearrangement links TRBV13 to TRBJ2-1, with 8 bases identical to TRBD2. The CDR3 contains 15 residues. CDR1 PRHDT and CDR2 FYEKMQ come from the germline V gene (reference sequence). In nucleotides, the CDR3 is TGTGCCAGCAGCTTAGTAGCGGGGTCCTACGATGAGCAGTTCTTC. It translates to CASSLVAGSYDEQFF.

This chain uses TRBV5-1 with TRBJ2-1, with D perhaps being TRBD1 or TRBD2 (6 bases each). Germline-derived CDR1 and CDR2 are SGHRS and YFSETQ. The ends were cut back, 1 base at V and 9 bases at J, with 11 bases in the middle. The CDR3 extends over 13 amino acids. CDR3 DNA: TGCGCCAGCAGCTTGAGGGGGGCGGCTGAGCAGTTCTTC. This sequence encodes CASSLRGAAEQFF.

The chain combines TRBV6-2 or TRBV6-3 with TRBJ1-5; maybe TRBD1 (5 bases). The CDR3 consists of 16 residues. Trimming removed 6 bases from V and 5 bases from J, with 20 bases in between. Germline CDR1 and CDR2: MNHEY and SVGEGT. The chain's CDR3 is CASSPSLGQDHQPQHF. CDR3 DNA sequence: TGTGCCAGCAGCCCCAGTTTGGGGCAGGACCATCAGCCCCAGCATTTT.

This clonotype showed up just a few times. The genes are TRBV6-5 and TRBJ1-1; D not certain. Trimming pared 5 bases from V and 8 bases from J, leaving 12 bases between. This CDR3 contains 12 residues. Per the germline V gene, CDR1 is MNHEY and CDR2 is SVGAGI. CDR3 DNA: TGTGCCAGCAGTAATGACGCGCGCGAAGCTTTCTTT. Translating it yields CASSNDAREAFF.

V gene TRBV20-1 combines with J gene TRBJ2-7; 9 bases match TRBD1. The V segment lost 3 bases and the J segment 6 bases; nucleotides outside the gene matches: 3. The length of the CDR3 is 12 residues. Per germline, CDR1 DFQATT and CDR2 SNEGSKA (reference sequence). CDR3 nucleotide sequence: TGCAGTGCTAGGGACAGGGGATTCGAGCAGTACTTC. It translates to CSARDRGFEQYF.

As concerns this clonotype: The junction does not match germline at one end; this may be a read error. The chain couples TRBV12-3 or TRBV12-4 to TRBJ2-5, with 16 bases lining up with TRBD2. The DNA end is more similar to TRBJ2-7, so the J call may be wrong. The CDR3 is 15 residues long. CDR3 protein: CACRAGTSGGGEQYF. CDR3 coding DNA: TGTGCCTGCAGAGCAGGGACTAGCGGGGGGGGCGAGCAGTACTTC.

The chain uses TRBV9 and TRBJ1-2, with 8 bases fitting TRBD1. Germline values: CDR1 SGDLS, CDR2 YYNGEE. CDR3 length: 17 amino acids. V dropped 6 bases and J dropped 1; count of bases not matched to a gene: 14. The DNA for the CDR3 is TGTGCCAGCACCCTAAACCGGGACAGGAGCATTAACTATGGCTACACCTTC. It yields the protein CASTLNRDRSINYGYTF.

The rearrangement joins TRBV16 to TRBJ1-1; no firm D call. Trimming left V 3 bases short and J 11 bases short, with 10 bases between. Per germline, CDR1 KGHSY and CDR2 FQNENV. This CDR3 is built from 11 residues. The CDR3 bases are TGTGCCAGCAGCCAGCTTCCTGGGGCTTTCTTT. This sequence encodes CASSQLPGAFF. The full variable domain, in which reference TRBV16 and TRBJ1-1 provide the parts outside the CDR3, is GEEVAQTPKHLVRGEGQKAKLYCAPIKGHSYVFWYQQVLKNEFKFLISFQNENVFDETGMPKERFSAKCLPNSPCSLEIQATKLEDSAVYFCASSQLPGAFFGQGTRLTVV.

This clonotype was seen only a few times. V is TRBV4-3 and J is TRBJ1-4, with no clear D. CDR1 LGHNA and CDR2 YSLEER come from the germline V gene. The CDR3 runs 14 residues. V gave up 0 bases and J gave up 6 bases, with 8 bases separating them. CDR3 sequence (DNA): TGCGCCAGCAGCCAAGACACCGGGCATGAAAAACTGTTTTTT. It codes for CASSQDTGHEKLFF.

This clonotype was counted only a few times. This chain joins TRBV18 and TRBJ2-7, with D uncertain. CDR1 is KGHSH, CDR2 LQKENI, per germline. V lost 3 bases to trimming and J lost 0 bases, with 9 bases between them. The CDR3 sequence is 14 residues long. DNA for the CDR3: TGTGCCAGCTCACCCGCGACAAACTCCTACGAGCAGTACTTC. It yields the protein CASSPATNSYEQYF.

V usage is TRBV5-1 and J usage is TRBJ2-7, with D possibly TRBD1 on 6 matching bases. Trimming took 9 bases from V and 3 from J, leaving 19 bases between them. This CDR3 spans 14 amino acids. Germline V CDR1 and CDR2: SGHRS, YFSETQ. CDR3 residues: CATTGHHTNYEQYF. DNA for the CDR3: TGCGCCACTACGGGACACCATACAAACTACGAGCAGTACTTC.